The entry below describes one TCR beta chain. One to two pinch biopsies were taken from the rectum during colonoscopy. The sample originates from a study of pediatric ulcerative colitis. CDR1 SEHNR and CDR2 FQNEAQ come from the germline V gene (reference sequence). The germline V and J ends were trimmed by 3 bases and 5 bases, with 7 bases remaining between them. This CDR3 has 12 residues. Using immunoSEQ multiplex PCR, the repertoire was profiled, and TCRdb retains in-frame clones only, with some absent. The table lists about 36,000 clones, 73% of them singletons. Sequenced input: gut tissue. The TCR comes from a boy aged 5-17 years with moderate ulcerative colitis. The chain uses TRBV7-9 and TRBJ2-5; D is ambiguous. CDR3 DNA: TGTGCCAGCAGCTTCGAAGAGGAGACCCAGTACTTC. The encoded protein is CASSFEEETQYF. The whole variable domain, remainder taken from reference TRBV7-9 and TRBJ2-5, is DTGVSQNPRHKITKRGQNVTFRCDPISEHNRLYWYRQTLGQGPEFLTYFQNEAQLEKSRLLSDRFSAERPKGSFSTLEIQRTEQGDSAMYLCASSFEEETQYFGPGTRLLVL.